Below are 25 T cell receptor beta chains sequenced from a single sample in a study of cytomegalovirus exposure and HLA in healthy donors. The PCR used 60 Vbeta and 13 Jbeta primers. Using immunoSEQ multiplex PCR, the repertoire was profiled, and TCRdb retains in-frame clones only, with some absent. The table includes roughly 100,000 clones, roughly 71% detected once. Sequencing used PBMCs. These receptors all stem from a man in his forties in good health and CMV-seropositive.

This rearrangement joins TRBV11-2 to TRBJ2-1; 12 positions agree with TRBD2. The CDR3 runs to 15 residues. Germline CDR1 reads SGHAT; CDR2 reads FQNNGV. The V and J ends lost 6 bases and 4 bases, in that order; junction bases with no gene match: 4. CDR3 DNA sequence: TGTGCCAGCAGATGGACTAGCGGGACTTACAATGAGCAGTTCTTC. Its protein product is CASRWTSGTYNEQFF.

The chain combines TRBV19 with TRBJ2-7; 7 bases match TRBD2. Germline V gene lookup returns CDR1 LNHDA and CDR2 SQIVND (reference sequence). After removal of 3 bases from V and 0 bases from J, the junction contained 8 bases not matched to a gene. This CDR3 region has 16 residues. The CDR3 nucleotides are TGTGCCAGTAGTATCGGCGGGAGCGGTGGCTCCTACGAGCAGTACTTC. Amino acid sequence: CASSIGGSGGSYEQYF.

The V gene is TRBV2, the J gene TRBJ2-5, with 8 bases matching TRBD1. CDR1 is SNHLY and CDR2 is FYNNEI in the germline V gene. This CDR3 has 13 amino acids. V lost 6 bases to trimming and J lost 5 bases; unmatched junction nucleotides: 5. CDR3 protein: CASSPTGGETQYF. CDR3 sequence (DNA): TGTGCCAGCAGCCCTACAGGGGGGGAGACCCAGTACTTC.

The chain links TRBV10-3 to TRBJ2-2, with 11 bases fitting TRBD2. The CDR3 contains 17 residues. CDR1 is ENHRY and CDR2 is SYGVKD in the germline V gene. With 2 bases clipped from V and 0 bases from J, the junction kept 2 bases outside the gene matches. CDR3 bases: TGTGCCATCAGTGAGCTGGGACTAGCGGCGAACACCGGGGAGCTGTTTTTT. It translates to CAISELGLAANTGELFF.

The V call is TRBV4-2, the J call TRBJ2-5; D might be TRBD2 (6 bases). CDR1 is LGHNA, CDR2 YNFKEQ, per germline. Trimming left V 0 bases short and J 1 base short, with 6 bases between. This CDR3 has 14 residues. CDR3 protein: CASSQELAQETQYF. In nucleotides, the CDR3 is TGTGCCAGCAGCCAAGAACTAGCCCAAGAGACCCAGTACTTC.

This clone has only a few counts. The chain has TRBV5-1 and TRBJ2-5, with 8 bases aligning to TRBD2. With 3 bases clipped from V and 5 bases from J, the junction kept 6 bases outside the gene matches. CDR1 and CDR2 (germline): SGHRS, YFSETQ. The CDR3 length is 14 residues. This chain's CDR3 is CASSSGGERETQYF. Written as DNA, the CDR3 is TGCGCCAGCAGCTCGGGAGGGGAAAGGGAGACCCAGTACTTC.

This clone was counted only a few times. The chain joins TRBV7-2 to TRBJ2-2; D is perhaps TRBD2 (6 bases). The V and J ends lost 4 bases and 5 bases respectively, with 14 bases between them. This CDR3 spans 15 amino acids. CDR1 is SGHTA and CDR2 is FQGNSA in the germline V gene. The CDR3 spells CASSSSGVETGELFF. CDR3 DNA sequence: TGTGCCAGCAGCTCATCGGGAGTAGAAACCGGGGAGCTGTTTTTT.

This clone was seen only once. This rearrangement joins TRBV27 to TRBJ2-7, with 9 bases aligning to TRBD1. CDR1 MNHEY and CDR2 SMNVEV come from the germline V gene (reference sequence). CDR3 length: 14 residues. V shed 1 base and J 4 bases; nucleotides not matched to a gene: 2. CDR3 nucleotides: TGTGCCAGCAGTTTATTACAGGGGGCGTACGAGCAGTACTTC. The encoded protein is CASSLLQGAYEQYF.

This chain joins TRBV10-1 and TRBJ2-3; 9 nucleotides agree with TRBD2. The J segment lost 8 bases and the V segment lost 0 bases, leaving 9 bases of the junction unmatched. The CDR3 is 16 residues long. The germline gives CDR1 WNHNN, CDR2 SYGVQD (reference sequence). The CDR3 DNA reads TGCGCCAGCAGTGAGTCGGAAGCGGGAGGTGATCCTACGCAGTATTTT. It encodes CASSESEAGGDPTQYF.

This clone was found a few times. V usage is TRBV5-1 and J usage is TRBJ1-2; D is ambiguous. V lost 3 bases and J 0 bases, leaving 12 bases between the germline ends. CDR1 and CDR2 from the germline V gene are SGHRS and YFSETQ. The CDR3 is 15 residues long. CDR3 loop: CASSWSTISNYGYTF. CDR3 nucleotide sequence: TGCGCCAGCAGCTGGTCGACTATTTCTAACTATGGCTACACCTTC.

As regards this clone: A junction end diverges from the germline sequence, so it may reflect a read error. The rearrangement links TRBV7-9 to TRBJ1-2; tentatively, D is TRBD1 (5 bases). Germline V CDR1 and CDR2: SEHNR, FQNEAQ (reference sequence). There are 12 residues in the CDR3. CDR3 nucleotides: TGTTCCAGCAGCTTAGGCGACAGCCACTACACCTTC. Its translation is CSSSLGDSHYTF.

The chain uses TRBV7-9 and TRBJ1-2; TRBD1 agrees at 8 bases. The CDR3 length is 14 residues. Germline V CDR1 and CDR2: SEHNR, FQNEAQ (reference sequence). The V gene end was trimmed by 3 bases and the J gene end by 3 bases; junction bases not matched to a gene: 3. The CDR3 sequence is CASSLTGADYGYTF. CDR3 nucleotides: TGTGCCAGCAGCTTGACAGGGGCAGACTATGGCTACACCTTC.

This rearrangement joins TRBV5-6 to TRBJ1-1, with D possibly being TRBD1 (6 bases). Germline CDR1 SGHDT, CDR2 YYEEEE. The V end lost 3 bases, the J end lost 7 bases, and 16 bases lay between the germline ends. The CDR3 has 14 amino acids. The CDR3 protein is CASSSGHNPFEAFF. The CDR3, as DNA: TGTGCCAGCAGCTCGGGACATAATCCCTTTGAAGCTTTCTTT.

Notes on this clone: One junction end disagrees with the germline gene, perhaps due to a read error. The chain recombines TRBV6-1 with TRBJ2-1; TRBD1 matches 8 bases. Looked up from germline, CDR1 is MNHNS and CDR2 is SASEGT. This CDR3 spans 10 amino acids. The CDR3 is CASRRQGLVF. CDR3 DNA sequence: TGTGCCAGCAGAAGACAGGGGTTGGTCTTC.

The chain is built from TRBV10-3 and TRBJ1-1; weak D call: TRBD1 (5 bases). CDR1 and CDR2 from the germline V gene are ENHRY and SYGVKD. Between the trimmed V and J ends, which lost 3 bases and 4 bases, there was a span of 6 bases. CDR3 size: 12 residues. The CDR3 reads CAISDRATEAFF. In DNA, the CDR3 is TGTGCCATCAGTGACAGGGCCACTGAAGCTTTCTTT.

V gene TRBV12-1 combines with J gene TRBJ2-1; TRBD2 reflects the table's D call only, with no check against the DNA. TRBV12-1 is classified as a pseudogene. The CDR3 covers 15 residues. Written as DNA, the CDR3 is TGTGCCAGCAGCTTTGAAGCGGTTCTTAGAGATGAGCAGTTCTTC. Its translation is CASSFEAVLRDEQFF.

This chain joins TRBV10-3 and TRBJ2-1; 7 nucleotides line up with TRBD2. V gave up 2 bases and J gave up 4 bases; unmatched junction bases: 11. The CDR3 is 17 amino acids. Germline CDR1 and CDR2: ENHRY and SYGVKD. The CDR3 DNA is TGTGCCATCAGTGAGCCCGGTTTGGCGGGAGATTACAATGAGCAGTTCTTC. This sequence encodes CAISEPGLAGDYNEQFF.

This chain joins TRBV28 and TRBJ1-1; TRBD1 is a possible D gene (5 bases). The CDR3 runs 13 residues. Germline V gene lookup returns CDR1 MDHEN and CDR2 SYDVKM. Trimming removed 7 bases from V and 0 bases from J, with 9 bases in between. Here the CDR3 reads CASKGALNTEAFF. The CDR3 DNA is TGTGCCAGCAAAGGGGCTTTGAACACTGAAGCTTTCTTT.

The gene calls are TRBV10-1 and TRBJ2-1; 9 positions match TRBD1. CDR1 and CDR2 from the germline V gene are WNHNN and SYGVQD (reference sequence). J was trimmed by 12 bases and V by 0 bases; bases with no gene match: 0. This CDR3 region has 12 residues. The CDR3 loop is CASSESGQGQFF. DNA for the CDR3: TGCGCCAGCAGTGAGTCGGGACAGGGGCAGTTCTTC.

The rearrangement joins TRBV28 to TRBJ1-1; 8 bases agree with TRBD1. V shed 1 base and J 0 bases; nucleotides not matched to a gene: 4. CDR1 is MDHEN and CDR2 is SYDVKM in the germline V gene. The CDR3 extends over 16 amino acids. DNA of the CDR3: TGTGCCAGCAGTTTATTCATCAGGGGGCTGAACACTGAAGCTTTCTTT. This encodes CASSLFIRGLNTEAFF.

The chain employs TRBV15 and TRBJ1-5, with 9 nucleotides matching TRBD1. Unmatched junction bases numbered 5, after V lost 2 bases and J lost 15 bases. Germline V gene data show CDR1 as LNHNV and CDR2 as YYDKDF (reference sequence). The CDR3 sequence is 12 residues long. CDR3 nucleotide sequence: TGTGCCACCAGCAGACCGGGACAGGGAATGCATTTT. This sequence encodes CATSRPGQGMHF. The full variable domain, completed using reference TRBV15 and TRBJ1-5, is DAMVIQNPRYQVTQFGKPVTLSCSQTLNHNVMYWYQQKSSQAPKLLFHYYDKDFNNEADTPDNFQSRRPNTSFCFLDIRSPGLGDTAMYLCATSRPGQGMHFGDGTRLSIL.

This clone was seen a single time. This chain joins TRBV10-3 and TRBJ2-7; 7 bases map to TRBD1. Trimming at V came to 9 bases and at J to 0 bases, leaving 8 bases not matched to a gene. Germline loops: CDR1 ENHRY, CDR2 SYGVKD. This CDR3 has 14 residues. The CDR3 nucleotides read TGTGCCATTTACGGGACAGTGAGCTCCTACGAGCAGTACGTC. Translating it yields CAIYGTVSSYEQYV.

This clone was seen a few times. This sequence joins TRBV2 and TRBJ2-1, with D uncertain. The CDR3 totals 13 residues. The ends were cut back, 4 bases at V and 5 bases at J, with 9 bases in the middle. CDR1 and CDR2 (germline): SNHLY, FYNNEI. The CDR3, as DNA: TGTGCCAGCAGTGGGTTAGCTGACAATGAGCAGTTCTTC. Residues: CASSGLADNEQFF.

The chain couples TRBV6-5 to TRBJ1-1; possible D gene TRBD1, 6 bases. Trimming stripped 4 bases from V and 1 base from J, with 16 bases between. Germline V CDR1 and CDR2: MNHEY, SVGAGI. This CDR3 has 16 amino acids. The CDR3 reads CASSFRGTGRNTEAFF. The CDR3 region has the DNA TGTGCCAGCAGTTTCCGGGGAACAGGGCGGAACACTGAAGCTTTCTTT.

CDR3 DNA: TGTGCCAGCAGCCGGGTGGGAACTAATGAAAAACTGTTTTTT. Amino acid sequence: CASSRVGTNEKLFF. The gene calls are TRBV7-9 and TRBJ1-4, with D hard to call. The CDR3 length is 14 residues. Germline CDR1 and CDR2: SEHNR and FQNEAQ (reference sequence). V lost 5 bases, J lost 1 base, and 8 bases lay in between.